These T cell receptor beta chains were read from a single sample in a study of cytomegalovirus exposure and HLA in healthy donors. Produced via immunoSEQ multiplex PCR; TCRdb's table is partial and in-frame only. The repertoire includes about 150,000 clones, about 80% of them detected once, and 2.2% sits in the top ten. Sequenced sample: PBMCs. All receptors come from a man aged 25 to 45 in good health and CMV-seronegative. Both conserved end residues are part of each CDR3. D genes are given only for firm matches. Clone size appears in some rows only: once, few, many, or a class for an expanded clone.

size	V	D	J	CDR3	DNA
-	TRBV5-1	TRBD1	TRBJ1-5	CASSLRAGGDQPQHF	TGCGCCAGCAGCCTTCGGGCAGGGGGCGATCAGCCCCAGCATTTT
-	TRBV30	-	TRBJ1-2	CAWSTGYGYTF	TGTGCCTGGAGCACAGGCTATGGCTACACCTTC
few	TRBV6-5	TRBD1	TRBJ1-3	CASTPGQSGNTIYF	TGTGCCAGCACTCCGGGACAGTCTGGAAACACCATATATTTT
-	TRBV7-2	TRBD2	TRBJ2-1	CASSQTSGPYNEQFF	TGTGCCAGCAGTCAAACTAGCGGACCCTACAATGAGCAGTTCTTC
-	TRBV7-2	TRBD1	TRBJ2-1	CASSFGQANEQFF	TGTGCCAGCAGCTTTGGACAGGCGAATGAGCAGTTCTTC
-	TRBV5-5	TRBD1	TRBJ2-1	CASSLRTGEQFF	TGTGCCAGCAGCTTAAGGACAGGGGAGCAGTTCTTC
-	TRBV18	-	TRBJ1-2	CASSQDRNYGYTF	TGTGCCAGCTCACAGGACAGAAACTATGGCTACACCTTC
few	TRBV28	-	TRBJ1-1	CASSRREAFF	TGTGCCAGCAGCCGCCGGGAAGCTTTCTTT
-	TRBV5-1	-	TRBJ2-7	CASSPGLRTYEQYF	TGCGCCAGCAGCCCGGGACTCCGAACCTACGAGCAGTACTTC
-	TRBV5-1	-	TRBJ2-7	CASSLGGYSYEQYF	TGCGCCAGCAGCTTGGGTGGCTACAGCTACGAGCAGTACTTC
-	TRBV6-1	TRBD1	TRBJ1-2	CASSYGTGHYGYTF	TGTGCCAGCAGTTATGGGACAGGCCACTATGGCTACACCTTC
-	TRBV18	-	TRBJ2-1	CASSVDEDEQFF	TGTGCCAGCTCTGTAGATGAGGATGAGCAGTTCTTC
-	TRBV28	-	TRBJ2-3	CASSSTALETQYF	TGTGCCAGCAGTTCTACAGCTCTCGAAACGCAGTATTTT
-	TRBV2	-	TRBJ1-3	CASRTFSGNTIYF	TGTGCCAGTAGGACTTTCTCTGGAAACACCATATATTTT
-	TRBV19	TRBD1	TRBJ1-1	CASHRGRANTEAFF	TGTGCCAGTCACAGGGGCAGGGCGAACACTGAAGCTTTCTTT
-	TRBV5-1	TRBD2	TRBJ2-3	CASSSGLAGVTDTQYF	TGCGCCAGCAGCTCAGGACTAGCGGGAGTAACAGATACGCAGTATTTT
-	TRBV18	-	TRBJ2-3	CASSPASGLMTDTQYF	TGTGCCAGCTCACCAGCCAGCGGTCTCATGACAGATACGCAGTATTTT
-	TRBV5-1	TRBD1	TRBJ2-2	CATFPGQGAGELFF	TGCGCCACCTTCCCGGGACAGGGTGCCGGGGAGCTGTTTTTT
-	TRBV29-1	-	TRBJ2-1	CSVDAGRIEHNEQFF	TGCAGCGTTGACGCGGGGAGGATTGAGCACAATGAGCAGTTCTTC
-	TRBV27	-	TRBJ1-2	CASSPNAGYGYTF	TGTGCCAGCAGCCCCAATGCGGGGTATGGCTACACCTTC
few	TRBV19	TRBD2	TRBJ2-3	CASSIYSGRAADTQYF	TGTGCCAGTAGTATATATAGCGGGAGGGCAGCGGATACGCAGTATTTT
-	TRBV10-3	-	TRBJ1-1	CAITQGAGNTEAFF	TGTGCCATCACCCAGGGAGCGGGGAACACTGAAGCTTTCTTT
-	TRBV7-2	-	TRBJ2-6	CASSPGIGANVLTF	TGTGCCAGCAGCCCAGGGATAGGGGCCAACGTCCTGACTTTC
-	TRBV29-1	-	TRBJ2-1	CSVTQGSSYNEQFF	TGCAGCGTGACCCAGGGAAGCTCCTACAATGAGCAGTTCTTC
-	TRBV25-1	TRBD1	TRBJ1-2	CASSERTGVYGYTF	TGTGCCAGCAGTGAACGGACAGGGGTCTATGGCTACACCTTC
-	TRBV9	-	TRBJ2-1	CASSVATMNEQFF	TGTGCCAGCAGCGTAGCAACTATGAATGAGCAGTTCTTC
-	TRBV28	TRBD1	TRBJ2-2	CASIPLGGTGSITGELFF	TGTGCCAGCATTCCTCTTGGGGGGACAGGGTCCATAACCGGGGAGCTGTTTTTT
-	TRBV7-2	TRBD2	TRBJ2-3	CASSLALAGGTDTQYF	TGTGCCAGCAGCTTAGCGCTGGCGGGAGGGACAGATACGCAGTATTTT
-	TRBV19	TRBD1	TRBJ1-5	CARDREIQHF	TGTGCCAGAGACAGGGAGATACAGCATTTT
few	TRBV4-3	-	TRBJ1-5	CASSQVPYSNQPQHF	TGCGCCAGCAGCCAAGTCCCCTATAGCAATCAGCCCCAGCATTTT
-	TRBV10-3	-	TRBJ2-1	CAINDRGGRTTYNEQFF	TGTGCCATCAATGACAGGGGCGGGAGGACGACCTACAATGAGCAGTTCTTC
-	TRBV27	TRBD1	TRBJ1-5	CASSFGQGGNQPQHF	TGTGCCAGCAGTTTCGGACAGGGGGGCAATCAGCCCCAGCATTTT
-	TRBV9	TRBD1	TRBJ1-2	CASSEGASVATNYGYTF	TGTGCCAGCAGCGAGGGGGCCTCGGTCGCCACTAACTATGGCTACACCTTC
-	TRBV5-6	-	TRBJ2-1	CASSFGGGPYNEQFF	TGTGCCAGCAGCTTCGGGGGAGGCCCCTACAATGAGCAGTTCTTC
once	TRBV5-4	-	TRBJ2-5	CASSLPGGETQYF	TGTGCCAGCAGCTTGCCAGGGGGGGAGACCCAGTACTTC
-	TRBV11-2	-	TRBJ1-4	CASRWGREKLFF	TGTGCCAGCAGATGGGGGCGCGAAAAACTGTTTTTT
-	TRBV7-2	TRBD1	TRBJ2-1	CASSLDRANEQFF	TGTGCCAGCAGCCTCGACAGGGCGAATGAGCAGTTCTTC
once	TRBV28	TRBD1	TRBJ1-5	CASSLSDRVNNQPQHF	TGTGCCAGCAGTTTGTCGGACAGGGTTAACAATCAGCCCCAGCATTTT
-	TRBV29-1	-	TRBJ2-4	CSVELGLAKNIQYF	TGCAGCGTTGAGTTAGGACTAGCCAAAAACATTCAGTACTTC
-	TRBV7-9	TRBD1	TRBJ1-2	CASSLAPGQGVYGYTF	TGTGCCAGCAGCTTAGCCCCGGGACAGGGTGTCTATGGCTACACCTTC
once	TRBV4-1	TRBD2	TRBJ2-3	CASSQDGTRGFTDTQYF	TGCGCCAGCAGCCAAGATGGGACTAGGGGGTTCACAGATACGCAGTATTTT
few	TRBV7-2	-	TRBJ2-1	CASSPAGLGWDEQFF	TGTGCCAGCAGCCCAGCTGGACTGGGATGGGATGAGCAGTTCTTC
-	TRBV10-3	TRBD2	TRBJ2-7	CAIGLAGSYEQYF	TGTGCCATTGGACTAGCGGGTTCCTACGAGCAGTACTTC
few	TRBV5-1	-	TRBJ1-2	CASSATGQTSYTF	TGCGCCAGCAGCGCGACGGGACAAACTTCCTACACCTTC